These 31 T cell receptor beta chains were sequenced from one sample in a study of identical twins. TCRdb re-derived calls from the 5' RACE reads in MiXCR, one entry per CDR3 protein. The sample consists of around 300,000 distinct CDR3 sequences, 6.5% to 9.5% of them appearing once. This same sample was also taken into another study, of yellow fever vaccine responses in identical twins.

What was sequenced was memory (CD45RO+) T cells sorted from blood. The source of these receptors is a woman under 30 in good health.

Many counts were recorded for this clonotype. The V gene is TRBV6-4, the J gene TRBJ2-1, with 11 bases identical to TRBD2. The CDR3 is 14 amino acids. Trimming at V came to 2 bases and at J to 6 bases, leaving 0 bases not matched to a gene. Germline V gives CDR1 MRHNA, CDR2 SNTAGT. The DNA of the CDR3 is TGTGCCAGCAGTGACGGGACTAGCGGCAATGAGCAGTTCTTC. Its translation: CASSDGTSGNEQFF.

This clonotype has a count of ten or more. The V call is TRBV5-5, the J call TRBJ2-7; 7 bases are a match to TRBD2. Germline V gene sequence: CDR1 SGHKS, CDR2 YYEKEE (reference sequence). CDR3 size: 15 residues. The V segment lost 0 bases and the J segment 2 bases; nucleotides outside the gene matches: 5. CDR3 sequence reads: CASSLDAGLTYEQYF. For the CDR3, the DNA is TGTGCCAGCAGCTTGGACGCGGGACTAACCTACGAGCAGTACTTC.

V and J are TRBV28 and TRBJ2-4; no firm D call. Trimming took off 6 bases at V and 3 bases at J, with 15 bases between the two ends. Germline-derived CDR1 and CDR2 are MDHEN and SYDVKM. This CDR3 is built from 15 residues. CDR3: CASSLGLVVKNIQYF. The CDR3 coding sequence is TGTGCCAGCAGCTTGGGTTTGGTCGTCAAAAACATTCAGTACTTC.

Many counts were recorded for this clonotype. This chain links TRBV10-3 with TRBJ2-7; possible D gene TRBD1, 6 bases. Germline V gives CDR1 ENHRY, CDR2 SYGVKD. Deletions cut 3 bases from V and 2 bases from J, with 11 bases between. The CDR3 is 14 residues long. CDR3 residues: CAISDGQQTYEQYF. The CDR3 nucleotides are TGTGCCATCAGTGATGGACAGCAGACCTACGAGCAGTACTTC.

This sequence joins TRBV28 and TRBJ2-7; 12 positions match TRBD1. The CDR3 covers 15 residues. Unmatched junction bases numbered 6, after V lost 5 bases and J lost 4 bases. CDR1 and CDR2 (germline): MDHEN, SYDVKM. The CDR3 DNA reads TGTGCCAGCAGTCTCCCGGGACAGGGGGCTTACGAGCAGTACTTC. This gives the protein CASSLPGQGAYEQYF.

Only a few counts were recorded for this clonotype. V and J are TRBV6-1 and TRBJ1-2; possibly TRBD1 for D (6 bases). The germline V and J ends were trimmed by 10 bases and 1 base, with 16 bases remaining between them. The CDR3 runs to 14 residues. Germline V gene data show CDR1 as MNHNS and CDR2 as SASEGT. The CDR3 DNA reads TGTGCCACCCTAGAGAGGGGGGGTAACTATGGCTACACCTTC. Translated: CATLERGGNYGYTF.

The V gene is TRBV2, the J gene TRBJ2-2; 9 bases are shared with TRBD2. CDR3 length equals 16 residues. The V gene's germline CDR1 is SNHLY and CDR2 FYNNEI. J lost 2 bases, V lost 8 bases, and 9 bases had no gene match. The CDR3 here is CASGGRGGGNTGELFF. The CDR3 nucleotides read TGTGCCAGCGGTGGGCGCGGGGGGGGTAACACCGGGGAGCTGTTTTTT.

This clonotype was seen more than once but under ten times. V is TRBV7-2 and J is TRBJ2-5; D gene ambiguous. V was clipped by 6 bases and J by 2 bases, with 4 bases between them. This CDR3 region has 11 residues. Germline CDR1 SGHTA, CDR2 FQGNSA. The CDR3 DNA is TGTGCCAGCAGGGAACAAGAGACCCAGTACTTC. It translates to CASREQETQYF.

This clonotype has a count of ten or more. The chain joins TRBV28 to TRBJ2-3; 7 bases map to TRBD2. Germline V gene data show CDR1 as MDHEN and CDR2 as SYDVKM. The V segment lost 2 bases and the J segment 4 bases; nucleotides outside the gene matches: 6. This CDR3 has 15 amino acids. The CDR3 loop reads CASSLIGEGPDTQYF. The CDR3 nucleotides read TGTGCCAGCAGTTTAATCGGGGAGGGCCCAGATACGCAGTATTTT.

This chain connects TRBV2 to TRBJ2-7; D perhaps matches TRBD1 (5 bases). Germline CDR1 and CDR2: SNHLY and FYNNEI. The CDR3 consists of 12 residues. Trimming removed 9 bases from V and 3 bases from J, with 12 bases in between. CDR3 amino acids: CARSPDSYEQYV. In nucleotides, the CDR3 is TGTGCCAGAAGCCCCGACAGCTACGAGCAGTACGTC.

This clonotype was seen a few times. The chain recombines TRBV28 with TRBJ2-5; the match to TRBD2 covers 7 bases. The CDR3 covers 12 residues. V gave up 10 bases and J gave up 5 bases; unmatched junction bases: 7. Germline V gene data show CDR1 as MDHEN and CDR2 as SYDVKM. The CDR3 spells CANAGAYETQYF. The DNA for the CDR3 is TGTGCCAACGCGGGAGCGTATGAGACCCAGTACTTC.

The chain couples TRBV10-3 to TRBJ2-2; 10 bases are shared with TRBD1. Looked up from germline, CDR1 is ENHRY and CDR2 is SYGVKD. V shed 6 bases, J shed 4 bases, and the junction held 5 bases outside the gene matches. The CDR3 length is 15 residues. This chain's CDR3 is CAIRGQGSGTGELFF. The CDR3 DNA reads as TGTGCCATCAGGGGACAGGGGTCGGGCACCGGGGAGCTGTTTTTT.

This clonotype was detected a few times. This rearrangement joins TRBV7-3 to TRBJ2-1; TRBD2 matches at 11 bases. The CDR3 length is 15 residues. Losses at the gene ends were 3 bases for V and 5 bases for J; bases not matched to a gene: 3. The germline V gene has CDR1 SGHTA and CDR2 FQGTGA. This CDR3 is CASSLGLAVNNEQFF. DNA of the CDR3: TGTGCCAGCAGCTTGGGACTAGCGGTCAACAATGAGCAGTTCTTC.

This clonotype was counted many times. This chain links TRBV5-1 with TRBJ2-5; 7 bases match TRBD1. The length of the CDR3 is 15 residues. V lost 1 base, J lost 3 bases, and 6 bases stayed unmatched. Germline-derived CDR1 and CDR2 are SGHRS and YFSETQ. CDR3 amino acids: CASSLKGALKETQYF. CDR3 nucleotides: TGCGCCAGCAGCTTGAAGGGGGCCCTAAAAGAGACCCAGTACTTC.

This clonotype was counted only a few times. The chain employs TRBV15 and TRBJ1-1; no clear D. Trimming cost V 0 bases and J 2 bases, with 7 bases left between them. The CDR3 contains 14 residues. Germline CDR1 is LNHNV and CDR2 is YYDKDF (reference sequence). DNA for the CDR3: TGTGCCACCAGCAGAGATTATGCAAACACTGAAGCTTTCTTT. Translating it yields CATSRDYANTEAFF.

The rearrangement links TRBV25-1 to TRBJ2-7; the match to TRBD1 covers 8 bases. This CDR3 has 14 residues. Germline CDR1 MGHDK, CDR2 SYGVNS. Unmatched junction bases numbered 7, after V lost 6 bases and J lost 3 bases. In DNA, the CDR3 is TGTGCCAGCAGAGGACAGGGTCGGATCTACGAGCAGTACTTC. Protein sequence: CASRGQGRIYEQYF.

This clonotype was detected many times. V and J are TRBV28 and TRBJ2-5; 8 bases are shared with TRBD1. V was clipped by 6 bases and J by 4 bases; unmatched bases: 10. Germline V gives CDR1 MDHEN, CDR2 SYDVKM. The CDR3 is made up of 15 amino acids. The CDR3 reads CASSLREDRGETQYF. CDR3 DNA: TGTGCCAGCAGCCTGAGAGAAGACAGGGGAGAGACCCAGTACTTC. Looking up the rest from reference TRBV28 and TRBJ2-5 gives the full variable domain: DVKVTQSSRYLVKRTGEKVFLECVQDMDHENMFWYRQDPGLGLRLIYFSYDVKMKEKGDIPEGYSVSREKKERFSLILESASTNQTSMYLCASSLREDRGETQYFGPGTRLLVL.

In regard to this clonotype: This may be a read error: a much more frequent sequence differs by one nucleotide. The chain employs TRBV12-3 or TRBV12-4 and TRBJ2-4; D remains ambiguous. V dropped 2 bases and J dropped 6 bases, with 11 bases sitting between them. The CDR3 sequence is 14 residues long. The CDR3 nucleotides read TGTGCCAGCAGTTTAAGGAACTACAGAAACATTCAGTACTTC. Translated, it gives CASSLRNYRNIQYF.

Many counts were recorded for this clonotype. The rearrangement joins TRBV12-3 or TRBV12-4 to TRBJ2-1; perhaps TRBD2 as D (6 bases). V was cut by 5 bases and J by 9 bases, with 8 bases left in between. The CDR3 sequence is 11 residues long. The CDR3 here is CASSKLAEQFF. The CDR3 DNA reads TGTGCCAGCAGTAAACTAGCTGAGCAGTTCTTC.

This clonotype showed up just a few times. As DNA, the CDR3 is TGCAGTGCTCGGACGGACAGAAATGAAAAACTGTTTTTT. Its protein is CSARTDRNEKLFF. J is TRBJ1-4 and V is TRBV20-1, with D tentatively TRBD1 (6 bases). The CDR3 extends over 13 amino acids. Per germline, CDR1 DFQATT and CDR2 SNEGSKA (reference sequence). V was shortened by 5 bases and J by 5 bases, with 12 bases between the two germline ends.

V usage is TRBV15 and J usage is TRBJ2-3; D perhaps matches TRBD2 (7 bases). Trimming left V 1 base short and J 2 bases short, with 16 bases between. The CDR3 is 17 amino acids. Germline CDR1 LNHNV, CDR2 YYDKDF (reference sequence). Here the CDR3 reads CATSRGLSGGPTDTQYF. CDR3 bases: TGTGCCACCAGCAGAGGCTTATCCGGGGGGCCCACAGATACGCAGTATTTT. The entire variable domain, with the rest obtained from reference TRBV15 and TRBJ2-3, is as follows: DAMVIQNPRYQVTQFGKPVTLSCSQTLNHNVMYWYQQKSSQAPKLLFHYYDKDFNNEADTPDNFQSRRPNTSFCFLDIRSPGLGDTAMYLCATSRGLSGGPTDTQYFGPGTRLTVL.

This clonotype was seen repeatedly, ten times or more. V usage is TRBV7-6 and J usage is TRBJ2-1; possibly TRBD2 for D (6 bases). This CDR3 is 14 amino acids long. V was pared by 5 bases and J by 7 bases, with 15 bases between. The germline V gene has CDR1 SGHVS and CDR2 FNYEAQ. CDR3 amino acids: CASSPVGGWNEQFF. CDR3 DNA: TGTGCCAGCAGCCCCGTCGGGGGTTGGAATGAGCAGTTCTTC.

The CDR3 DNA sequence: TGCGCCAGCAGCCAAGAAACGGCCCTACCCCTTAGGCCCCAGCATTTT. Amino acid sequence: CASSQETALPLRPQHF. This chain uses TRBV4-1 with TRBJ1-5, with unresolved D. Germline V gene data show CDR1 as MGHRA and CDR2 as YSYEKL. CDR3 length equals 16 residues. Trimming stripped 0 bases from V and 9 bases from J, with 18 bases between.

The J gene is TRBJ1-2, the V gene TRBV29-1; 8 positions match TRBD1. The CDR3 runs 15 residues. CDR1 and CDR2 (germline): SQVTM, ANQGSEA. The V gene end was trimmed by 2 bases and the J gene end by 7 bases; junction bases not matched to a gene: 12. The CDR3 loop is CSVERGPNRGSGYTF. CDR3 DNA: TGCAGCGTTGAAAGGGGACCTAACAGGGGGTCTGGCTACACCTTC.

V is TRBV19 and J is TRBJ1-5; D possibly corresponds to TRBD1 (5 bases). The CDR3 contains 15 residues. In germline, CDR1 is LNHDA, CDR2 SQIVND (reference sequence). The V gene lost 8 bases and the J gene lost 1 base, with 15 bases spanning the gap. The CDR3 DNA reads TGTGCCAGTGGGTCGGGGGTCTGGAGCAATCAGCCCCAGCATTTT. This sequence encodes CASGSGVWSNQPQHF.

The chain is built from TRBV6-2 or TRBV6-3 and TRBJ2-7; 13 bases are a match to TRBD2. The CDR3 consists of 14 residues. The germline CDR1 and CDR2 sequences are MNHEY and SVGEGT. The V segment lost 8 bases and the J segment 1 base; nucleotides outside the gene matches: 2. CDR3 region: CASRGLAGSYEQYV. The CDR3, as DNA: TGTGCCAGCCGGGGACTAGCGGGGTCCTACGAGCAGTACGTC.

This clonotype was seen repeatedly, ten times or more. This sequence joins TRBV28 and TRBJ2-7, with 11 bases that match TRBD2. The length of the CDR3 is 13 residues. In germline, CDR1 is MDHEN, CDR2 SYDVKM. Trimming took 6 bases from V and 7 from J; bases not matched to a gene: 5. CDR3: CASRTSGATEQYF. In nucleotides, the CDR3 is TGTGCCAGCAGGACTAGCGGGGCGACGGAGCAGTACTTC.

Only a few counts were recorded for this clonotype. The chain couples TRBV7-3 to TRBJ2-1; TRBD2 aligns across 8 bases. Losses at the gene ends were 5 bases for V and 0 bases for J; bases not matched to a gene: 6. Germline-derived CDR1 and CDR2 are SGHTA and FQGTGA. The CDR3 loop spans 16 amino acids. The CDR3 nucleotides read TGTGCCAGCAGCCCGAGCGGGAGCTACTCCTACAATGAGCAGTTCTTC. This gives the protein CASSPSGSYSYNEQFF.

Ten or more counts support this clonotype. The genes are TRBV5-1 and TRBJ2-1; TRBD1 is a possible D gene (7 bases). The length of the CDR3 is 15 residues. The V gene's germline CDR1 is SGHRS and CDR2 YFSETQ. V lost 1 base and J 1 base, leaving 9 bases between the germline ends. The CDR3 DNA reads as TGCGCCAGCAGCTTGCCAGGGGGGTCCTACAATGAGCAGTTCTTC. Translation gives CASSLPGGSYNEQFF.

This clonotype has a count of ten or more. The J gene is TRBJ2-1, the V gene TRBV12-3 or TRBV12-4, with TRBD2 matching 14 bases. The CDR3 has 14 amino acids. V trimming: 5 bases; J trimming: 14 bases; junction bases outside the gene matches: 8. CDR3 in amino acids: CASSPGLAGERKFF. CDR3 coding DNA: TGTGCCAGCAGTCCGGGACTAGCGGGAGAACGGAAGTTCTTC.

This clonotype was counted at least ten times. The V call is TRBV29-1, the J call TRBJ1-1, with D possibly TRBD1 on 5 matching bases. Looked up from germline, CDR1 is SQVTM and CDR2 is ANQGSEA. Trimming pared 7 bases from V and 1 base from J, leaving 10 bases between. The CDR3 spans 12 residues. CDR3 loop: CSGRATNTEAFF. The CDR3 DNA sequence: TGCAGCGGCAGGGCGACGAACACTGAAGCTTTCTTT. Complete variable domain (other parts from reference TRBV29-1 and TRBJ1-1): SAVISQKPSRDICQRGTSLTIQCQVDSQVTMMFWYRQQPGQSLTLIATANQGSEATYESGFVIDKFPISRPNLTFSTLTVSNMSPEDSSIYLCSGRATNTEAFFGQGTRLTVV.